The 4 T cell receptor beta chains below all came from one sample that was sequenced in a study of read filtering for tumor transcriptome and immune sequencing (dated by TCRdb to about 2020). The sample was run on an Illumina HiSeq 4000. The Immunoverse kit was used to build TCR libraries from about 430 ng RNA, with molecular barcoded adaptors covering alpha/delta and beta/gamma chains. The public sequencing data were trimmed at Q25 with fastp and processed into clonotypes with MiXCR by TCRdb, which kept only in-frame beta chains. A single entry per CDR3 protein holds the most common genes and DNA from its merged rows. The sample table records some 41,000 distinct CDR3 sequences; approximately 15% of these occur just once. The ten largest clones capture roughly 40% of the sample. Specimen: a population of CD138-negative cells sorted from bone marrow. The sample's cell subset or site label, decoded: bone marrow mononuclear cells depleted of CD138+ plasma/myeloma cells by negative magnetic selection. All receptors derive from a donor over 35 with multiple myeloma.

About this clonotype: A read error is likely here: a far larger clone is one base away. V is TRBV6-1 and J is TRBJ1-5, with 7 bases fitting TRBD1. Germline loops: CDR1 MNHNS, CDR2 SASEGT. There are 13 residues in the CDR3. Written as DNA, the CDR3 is TGTGCCACCACAGACAGGGCCGGTCAGCTCCAGCATTTT. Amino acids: CATTDRAGQLQHF.

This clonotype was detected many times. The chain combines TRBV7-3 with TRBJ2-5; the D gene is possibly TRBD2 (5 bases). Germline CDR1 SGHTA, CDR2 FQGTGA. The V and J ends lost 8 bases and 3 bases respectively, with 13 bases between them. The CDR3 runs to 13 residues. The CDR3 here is CASGKPGEETQYF. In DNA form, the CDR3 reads TGTGCCAGCGGGAAGCCCGGGGAAGAGACCCAGTACTTC.

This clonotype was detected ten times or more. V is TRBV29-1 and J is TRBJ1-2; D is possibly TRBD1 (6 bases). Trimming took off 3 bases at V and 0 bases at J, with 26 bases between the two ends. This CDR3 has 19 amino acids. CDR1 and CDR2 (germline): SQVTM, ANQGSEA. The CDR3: CSVDRVSRQDELANYGYTF. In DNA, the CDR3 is TGCAGCGTTGATCGTGTGTCGAGACAGGACGAACTAGCTAACTATGGCTACACCTTC.

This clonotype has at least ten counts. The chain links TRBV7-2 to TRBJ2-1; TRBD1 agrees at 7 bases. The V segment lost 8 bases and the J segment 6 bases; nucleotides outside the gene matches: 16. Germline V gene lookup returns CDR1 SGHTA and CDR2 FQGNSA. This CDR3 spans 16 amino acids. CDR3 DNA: TGTGCCAGCGCCCAAACCCGCAGACAGGGTGGCAATGAGCAGTTCTTC. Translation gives CASAQTRRQGGNEQFF. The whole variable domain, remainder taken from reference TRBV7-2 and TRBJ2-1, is GAGVSQSPSNKVTEKGKDVELRCDPISGHTALYWYRQSLGQGLEFLIYFQGNSAPDKSGLPSDRFSAERTGGSVSTLTIQRTQQEDSAVYLCASAQTRRQGGNEQFFGPGTRLTVL.